This TCR beta chain was observed in a study of T-cell reconstitution after alpha-beta-depleted transplantation in children (dated by TCRdb to 2016 to 2018). With regard to the full study: T-cell immune reconstitution after TCRalphabeta/CD19-depleted allogeneic hematopoietic cell transplantation in children was quantitatively tracked in the study by means of TCR repertoire profiling.

The method was PCR. Sequencing was carried out with an Illumina HiSeq 2500. To normalize quantification of the TCRbeta repertoire, the TCR libraries were built with molecular barcoding that relied on unique molecular identifiers. TCRdb redid the processing of the public reads, applying fastp at Q25 and MiXCR, and retained in-frame beta chains. Identical CDR3 protein sequences are pooled into one entry, listed with their most common genes and DNA. Across this sample there are hundreds of thousands of distinct CDR3 sequences, with roughly 15% seen only once. The biggest ten clones account for approximately 1% of the sample. Looking up the germline V gene yields CDR1 KGHDR and CDR2 SFDVKD. Germline trimming: 8 bases from V, 4 bases from J; junction bases outside gene matches: 9. CDR3 length: 14 amino acids, cysteine to valine. The only DNA kept is the CDR3, 42 bases in frame from the first base. In the case of this clonotype: Its antigen target is currently unknown. No quality values exist for individual bases; no much larger clone is one base distant.

The clonotype was recovered from a human donor who donated a stem cell graft to a child with acute myeloid leukemia. The sequencing used PBMCs from the stem cell graft donor, collected from the stem cell graft. The rearranged chain carries TRBV24-1 and TRBJ2-7; 8 central bases correspond to TRBD1. The nucleotide sequence is given as TGTGCCACCATCCCGGGACAGGCGTTATACGAGCAGTACGTC. Translated, this gives CATIPGQALYEQYV.